These 18 T cell receptor beta chains share one sample of origin, sequenced in a study of blood T cell repertoires in COVID-19. TCRdb's copy holds only in-frame clones and misses some; the assay was immunoSEQ multiplex PCR. The repertoire holds 80,000 or so clones, about 89% seen once, with about 2.1% in the top ten. The sample was peripheral blood. These receptors were obtained from a woman between 55 and 75 years old with acute or convalescent COVID-19.

The chain joins TRBV2 to TRBJ2-7, with D possibly TRBD2 on 6 matching bases. The CDR3 runs to 15 residues. CDR1 and CDR2 (germline): SNHLY, FYNNEI. Deletions cut 6 bases from V and 0 bases from J, with 15 bases between. The CDR3 here is CASRSPHGSSYEQYF. The CDR3, as DNA: TGTGCCAGCAGATCCCCCCACGGGAGCTCCTACGAGCAGTACTTC.

The genes are TRBV4-2 and TRBJ2-5; 9 bases line up with TRBD2. The CDR3 runs to 16 residues. Germline V gene data show CDR1 as LGHNA and CDR2 as YNFKEQ. After removal of 1 base from V and 4 bases from J, the junction contained 7 bases not matched to a gene. CDR3 amino acids: CASSQAGSGGSETQYF. CDR3 DNA sequence: TGTGCCAGCAGCCAAGCAGGAAGCGGGGGGTCAGAGACCCAGTACTTC.

J is TRBJ2-1 and V is TRBV5-4; maybe TRBD2 (7 bases). The V end lost 0 bases, the J end lost 0 bases, and 10 bases lay between the germline ends. The CDR3 extends over 16 amino acids. Germline V gene data show CDR1 as SGHNT and CDR2 as YYREEE (reference sequence). The CDR3 nucleotides are TGTGCCAGCAGCTTGGGCGGGGGCGACTCCTACAATGAGCAGTTCTTC. Translation: CASSLGGGDSYNEQFF.

This chain links TRBV24-1 with TRBJ2-3; TRBD1 is a possible D gene (6 bases). The CDR3 has 17 amino acids. Germline V CDR1 and CDR2: KGHDR, SFDVKD. Trimming removed 6 bases from V and 0 bases from J, with 18 bases in between. The CDR3 bases are TGTGCCACCAGTCCCAGCGGCGGCCAGGGGAGCACAGATACGCAGTATTTT. Amino acids: CATSPSGGQGSTDTQYF.

The rearrangement joins TRBV7-9 to TRBJ2-3; the D gene is possibly TRBD2 (6 bases). Germline CDR1 is SEHNR and CDR2 is FQNEAQ (reference sequence). Trimming pared 1 base from V and 5 bases from J, leaving 19 bases between. This CDR3 contains 17 residues. This CDR3 reads CASSLGVLAPRRDTQYF. DNA of the CDR3: TGTGCCAGCAGCTTAGGGGTACTAGCCCCTAGAAGAGATACGCAGTATTTT. The whole variable domain, remainder taken from reference TRBV7-9 and TRBJ2-3, is DTGVSQNPRHKITKRGQNVTFRCDPISEHNRLYWYRQTLGQGPEFLTYFQNEAQLEKSRLLSDRFSAERPKGSFSTLEIQRTEQGDSAMYLCASSLGVLAPRRDTQYFGPGTRLTVL.

The rearrangement joins TRBV6-6 to TRBJ2-6; 10 positions agree with TRBD1. Trimming took 5 bases from V and 3 from J; bases not matched to a gene: 10. The CDR3 totals 18 residues. Germline V gene sequence: CDR1 MNHNY, CDR2 SVGAGI (reference sequence). CDR3 DNA: TGTGCCAGCAGTCCCGGACAGGGGGTGGGCTTTGGGGCCAACGTCCTGACTTTC. Encoded protein: CASSPGQGVGFGANVLTF.

V gene TRBV5-1 combines with J gene TRBJ2-1; 7 positions agree with TRBD2. V dropped 5 bases and J dropped 1; count of bases not matched to a gene: 6. The V gene's germline CDR1 is SGHRS and CDR2 YFSETQ. There are 15 residues in the CDR3. CDR3 in DNA: TGCGCCAGCAGTCGGGACGGGGGGTCCTACAATGAGCAGTTCTTC. It yields the protein CASSRDGGSYNEQFF.

The chain joins TRBV19 to TRBJ1-3, with D unclear. V was clipped by 10 bases and J by 0 bases, with 10 bases between them. The CDR3 length is 13 residues. Germline V lookup: CDR1 LNHDA, CDR2 SQIVND (reference sequence). In nucleotides, the CDR3 is TGTGCCATCTCGGGGAGCTCTGGAAACACCATATATTTT. It codes for CAISGSSGNTIYF.

The V call is TRBV30, the J call TRBJ1-2; 10 positions agree with TRBD1. With 4 bases clipped from V and 2 bases from J, the junction kept 4 bases outside the gene matches. The length of the CDR3 is 14 residues. CDR1 and CDR2 from the germline V gene are GTSNPN and SVGIG (reference sequence). The CDR3 DNA sequence: TGTGCCTGGACCGGGACAGGGGCCAACTATGGCTACACCTTC. As protein: CAWTGTGANYGYTF. Filled out from reference TRBV30 and TRBJ1-2, the complete variable domain reads SQTIHQWPATLVQPVGSPLSLECTVEGTSNPNLYWYRQAAGRGLQLLFYSVGIGQISSEVPQNLSASRPQDRQFILSSKKLLLSDSGFYLCAWTGTGANYGYTFGSGTRLTVV.

The V call is TRBV4-3, the J call TRBJ1-1, with D possibly matching TRBD1 (6 bases). The CDR3 covers 12 residues. Looked up from germline, CDR1 is LGHNA and CDR2 is YSLEER. The V and J ends lost 8 bases and 4 bases respectively, with 11 bases between them. This chain's CDR3 is CASAGVGTEAFF. The CDR3 nucleotides read TGCGCCAGCGCAGGGGTGGGCACTGAAGCTTTCTTT.

The CDR3 loop is CASSSGQSYYGYTF. The CDR3 DNA reads TGTGCCAGCAGCTCGGGACAGAGCTACTATGGCTACACCTTC. The V call is TRBV7-9, the J call TRBJ1-2; 7 bases align to TRBD1. CDR1 SEHNR and CDR2 FQNEAQ come from the germline V gene (reference sequence). The CDR3 spans 14 residues. V shed 4 bases, J shed 3 bases, and the junction held 5 bases outside the gene matches.

The chain joins TRBV7-2 to TRBJ2-1; the match to TRBD2 covers 7 bases. The CDR3 is 13 residues long. Trimming removed 5 bases from V and 16 bases from J; junction bases left unmatched: 14. From germline, CDR1 is SGHTA and CDR2 FQGNSA. The CDR3 loop is CASSQAPTSFGFF. The CDR3, as DNA: TGTGCCAGCAGCCAAGCCCCGACTAGCTTCGGATTCTTC.

Here the CDR3 DNA reads TGTGCCATCAGTGAGTCGGGGGCAGCCCGGGTAGTCGGAGCTTTCTTT. The encoded protein is CAISESGAARVVGAFF. The chain is built from TRBV10-3 and TRBJ1-1, with D possibly being TRBD1 (6 bases). Deletions cut 0 bases from V and 10 bases from J, with 21 bases between. The CDR3 sequence is 16 residues long. Germline-derived CDR1 and CDR2 are ENHRY and SYGVKD.

The chain recombines TRBV6-1 with TRBJ1-5; D might be TRBD1 (6 bases). CDR3 length equals 17 residues. Germline assignment: CDR1 MNHNS and CDR2 SASEGT. Trimming left V 0 bases short and J 1 base short, with 13 bases between. Here the CDR3 reads CASSEAGGGTSNQPQHF. In DNA, the CDR3 is TGTGCCAGCAGTGAAGCAGGCGGGGGGACAAGCAATCAGCCCCAGCATTTT.

This chain joins TRBV6-2 or TRBV6-3 and TRBJ2-7; D is perhaps TRBD1 (6 bases). Trimming took off 4 bases at V and 3 bases at J, with 13 bases between the two ends. Germline CDR1 and CDR2: MNHEY and SVGEGT. This CDR3 is 14 amino acids long. Here the CDR3 DNA reads TGTGCCAGCAGTTTCGCAGGGGTCGACTACGAGCAGTACTTC. Protein sequence: CASSFAGVDYEQYF.

The V gene is TRBV3-1 (or the pseudogene TRBV3-2), the J gene TRBJ1-2, with unresolved D. V was clipped by 0 bases and J by 6 bases, with 5 bases between them. The CDR3 length is 12 residues. Germline-derived CDR1 and CDR2 are LGHDT and YNNKEL (reference sequence). CDR3 in DNA: TGTGCCAGCAGCCAAGAGACAAATGGCTACACCTTC. Its protein product is CASSQETNGYTF.

The chain has TRBV7-2 and TRBJ2-7; TRBD2 aligns across 14 bases. CDR1 is SGHTA, CDR2 FQGNSA, per germline. The CDR3 runs to 15 residues. V lost 5 bases to trimming and J lost 5 bases; unmatched junction nucleotides: 5. CDR3 sequence: CASSPGLAGANEQYF. DNA of the CDR3: TGTGCCAGCAGCCCGGGACTAGCGGGAGCCAACGAGCAGTACTTC.

The chain is built from TRBV7-8 and TRBJ1-5; D may be TRBD1 (6 bases). This CDR3 comprises 15 residues. V gave up 7 bases and J gave up 0 bases, with 13 bases separating them. Germline V lookup: CDR1 SGHVS, CDR2 FQNEAQ. CDR3 loop: CASTAGTLSNQPQHF. The DNA for the CDR3 is TGTGCCAGCACCGCCGGGACACTTAGCAATCAGCCCCAGCATTTT.